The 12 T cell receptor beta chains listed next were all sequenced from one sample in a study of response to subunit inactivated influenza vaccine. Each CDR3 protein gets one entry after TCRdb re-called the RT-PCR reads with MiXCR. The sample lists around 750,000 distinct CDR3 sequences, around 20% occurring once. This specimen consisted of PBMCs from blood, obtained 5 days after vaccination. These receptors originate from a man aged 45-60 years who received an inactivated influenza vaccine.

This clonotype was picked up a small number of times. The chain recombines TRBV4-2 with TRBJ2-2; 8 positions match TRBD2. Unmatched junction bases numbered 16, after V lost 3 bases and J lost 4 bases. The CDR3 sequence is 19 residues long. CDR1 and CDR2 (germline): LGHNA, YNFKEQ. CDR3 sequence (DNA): TGTGCCAGCAGCCATGGTTGGACTAGCTCCGAACGTGGCACCGGGGAGCTGTTTTTT. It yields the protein CASSHGWTSSERGTGELFF.

This CDR3 is CASSLGTGTGVYEQYF. Written as DNA, the CDR3 is TGCGCCAGCAGCTTGGGAACCGGGACAGGGGTGTACGAGCAGTACTTC. The gene calls are TRBV5-1 and TRBJ2-7; 10 nucleotides match TRBD1. Trimming removed 0 bases from V and 4 bases from J; junction bases left unmatched: 7. The germline gives CDR1 SGHRS, CDR2 YFSETQ. This CDR3 has 16 amino acids.

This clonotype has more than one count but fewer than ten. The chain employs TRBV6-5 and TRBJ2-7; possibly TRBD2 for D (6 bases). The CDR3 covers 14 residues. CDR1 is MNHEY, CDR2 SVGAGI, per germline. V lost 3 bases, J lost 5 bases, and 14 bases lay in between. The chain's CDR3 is CASSYGGGRNEQYF. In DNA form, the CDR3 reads TGTGCCAGCAGTTATGGTGGGGGGAGGAACGAGCAGTACTTC.

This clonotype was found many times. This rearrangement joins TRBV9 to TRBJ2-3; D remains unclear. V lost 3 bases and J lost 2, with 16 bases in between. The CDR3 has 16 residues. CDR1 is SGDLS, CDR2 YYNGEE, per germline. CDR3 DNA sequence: TGTGCCAGCAGCGCGCCCCCCCGCAACACCACAGATACGCAGTATTTT. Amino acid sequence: CASSAPPRNTTDTQYF.

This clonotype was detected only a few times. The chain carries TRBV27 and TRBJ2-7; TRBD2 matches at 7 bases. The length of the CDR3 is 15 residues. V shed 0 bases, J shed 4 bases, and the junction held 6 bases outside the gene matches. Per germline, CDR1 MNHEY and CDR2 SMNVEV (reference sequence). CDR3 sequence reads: CASSLSAGAIYEQYF. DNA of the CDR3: TGTGCCAGCAGTTTATCGGCGGGAGCCATTTACGAGCAGTACTTC.

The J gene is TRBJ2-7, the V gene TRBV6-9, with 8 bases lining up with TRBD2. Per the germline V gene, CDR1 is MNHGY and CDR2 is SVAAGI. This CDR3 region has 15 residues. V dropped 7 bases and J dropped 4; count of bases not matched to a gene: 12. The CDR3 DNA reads TGTGCCAGCACCCGCAGCGGGGGACCCAATTACGAGCAGTACTTC. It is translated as CASTRSGGPNYEQYF.

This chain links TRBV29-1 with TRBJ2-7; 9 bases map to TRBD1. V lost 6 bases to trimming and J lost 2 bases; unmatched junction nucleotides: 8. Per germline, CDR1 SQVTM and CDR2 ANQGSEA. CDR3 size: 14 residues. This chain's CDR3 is CSVGPRTGAYEQYF. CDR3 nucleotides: TGCAGCGTGGGCCCAAGGACAGGGGCCTACGAGCAGTACTTC.

The CDR3 reads CAWNENNEKLFF. The CDR3 DNA reads TGTGCCTGGAACGAAAATAATGAAAAACTGTTTTTT. This chain joins TRBV30 and TRBJ1-4, with D hard to call. The V gene lost 4 bases and the J gene lost 4 bases, with 7 bases spanning the gap. The germline V gene has CDR1 GTSNPN and CDR2 SVGIG (reference sequence). The CDR3 spans 12 residues.

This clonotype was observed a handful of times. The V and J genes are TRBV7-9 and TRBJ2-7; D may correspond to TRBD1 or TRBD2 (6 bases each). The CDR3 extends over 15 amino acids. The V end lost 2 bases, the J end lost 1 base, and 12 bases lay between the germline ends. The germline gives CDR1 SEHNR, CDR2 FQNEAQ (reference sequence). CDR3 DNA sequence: TGTGCCAGCAGCTTACGGGGGCCTTTTTCCTACGAGCAGTACTTC. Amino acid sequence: CASSLRGPFSYEQYF. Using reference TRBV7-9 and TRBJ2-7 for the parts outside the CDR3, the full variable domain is DTGVSQNPRHKITKRGQNVTFRCDPISEHNRLYWYRQTLGQGPEFLTYFQNEAQLEKSRLLSDRFSAERPKGSFSTLEIQRTEQGDSAMYLCASSLRGPFSYEQYFGPGTRLTVT.

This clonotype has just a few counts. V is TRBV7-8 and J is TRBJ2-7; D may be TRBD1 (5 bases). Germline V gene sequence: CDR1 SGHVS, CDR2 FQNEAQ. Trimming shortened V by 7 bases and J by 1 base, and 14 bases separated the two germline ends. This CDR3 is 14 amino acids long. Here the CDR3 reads CASTSTVTSYEQYF. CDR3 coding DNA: TGTGCCAGCACCTCGACAGTCACTTCCTACGAGCAGTACTTC.

CDR3 residues: CASSEARRGYNSPLHF. The CDR3 coding sequence is TGTGCCAGCAGTGAGGCCCGTCGGGGCTATAATTCACCCCTCCACTTT. The J gene is TRBJ1-6, the V gene TRBV2; D is uncertain. The V gene's germline CDR1 is SNHLY and CDR2 FYNNEI. Trimming pared 3 bases from V and 3 bases from J, leaving 12 bases between. The CDR3 is 16 residues long. The full variable domain, with the rest looked up from reference TRBV2 and TRBJ1-6, is EPEVTQTPSHQVTQMGQEVILRCVPISNHLYFYWYRQILGQKVEFLVSFYNNEISEKSEIFDDQFSVERPDGSNFTLKIRSTKLEDSAMYFCASSEARRGYNSPLHFGNGTRLTVT.

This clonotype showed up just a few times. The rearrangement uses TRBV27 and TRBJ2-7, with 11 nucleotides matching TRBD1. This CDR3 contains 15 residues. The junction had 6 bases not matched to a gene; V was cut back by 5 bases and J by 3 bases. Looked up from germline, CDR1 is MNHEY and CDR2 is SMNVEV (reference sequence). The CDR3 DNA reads TGTGCCAGCAGTCACGGACAGGGGGCGGGCTACGAGCAGTACTTC. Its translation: CASSHGQGAGYEQYF.